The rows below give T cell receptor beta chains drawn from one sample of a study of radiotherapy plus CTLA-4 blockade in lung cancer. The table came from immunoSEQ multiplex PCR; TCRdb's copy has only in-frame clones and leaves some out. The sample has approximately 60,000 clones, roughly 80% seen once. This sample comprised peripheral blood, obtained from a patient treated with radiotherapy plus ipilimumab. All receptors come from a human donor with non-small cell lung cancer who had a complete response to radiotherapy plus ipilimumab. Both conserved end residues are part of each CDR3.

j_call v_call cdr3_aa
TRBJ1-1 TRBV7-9 CASSFSGEAFF
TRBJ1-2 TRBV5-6 CASSSPGQLPRFYGYTF
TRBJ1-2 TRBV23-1 CASSPPLQGAPYGYTF
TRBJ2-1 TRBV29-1 CSVASTANNEQFF
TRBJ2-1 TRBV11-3 CASSLDGTPRGNEQFF
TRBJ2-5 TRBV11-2 CASSLDEETQYF
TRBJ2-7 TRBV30 CAWSVPPSSYEQYF
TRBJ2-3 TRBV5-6 CASSAPSGGEGTDTQYF
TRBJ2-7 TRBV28 CASSSIPYEQYF
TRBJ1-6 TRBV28 CASSSGQSNSPLHF
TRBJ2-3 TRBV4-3 CASSQVGGRQGTDTQYF
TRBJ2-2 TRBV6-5 CASSYLVQAYTGELFF
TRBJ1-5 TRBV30 CAWSSTRGNQPQHF
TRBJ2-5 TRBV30 CAWTHNTDRGQETQYF
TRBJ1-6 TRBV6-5 CASSYYLTGANSPLHF
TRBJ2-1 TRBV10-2 CASTSGTNEQFF
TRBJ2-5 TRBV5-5 CASSLRAGEETQYF
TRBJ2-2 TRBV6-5 CASSYSGQGRTGELFF
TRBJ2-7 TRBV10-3 CAISEGGGAYEQYF
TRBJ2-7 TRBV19 CASSITTGSFEQYF
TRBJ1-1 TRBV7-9 CASSSGIYTEAFF
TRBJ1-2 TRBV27 CASSLRDRGGYTF
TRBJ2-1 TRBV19 CASNLMGRGPSNEQFF
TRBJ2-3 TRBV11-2 CASSKSGGALDTQYF
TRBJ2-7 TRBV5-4 CASSLRGQGRFEQYF
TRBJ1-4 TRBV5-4 CASSRGGRDTEKLFF